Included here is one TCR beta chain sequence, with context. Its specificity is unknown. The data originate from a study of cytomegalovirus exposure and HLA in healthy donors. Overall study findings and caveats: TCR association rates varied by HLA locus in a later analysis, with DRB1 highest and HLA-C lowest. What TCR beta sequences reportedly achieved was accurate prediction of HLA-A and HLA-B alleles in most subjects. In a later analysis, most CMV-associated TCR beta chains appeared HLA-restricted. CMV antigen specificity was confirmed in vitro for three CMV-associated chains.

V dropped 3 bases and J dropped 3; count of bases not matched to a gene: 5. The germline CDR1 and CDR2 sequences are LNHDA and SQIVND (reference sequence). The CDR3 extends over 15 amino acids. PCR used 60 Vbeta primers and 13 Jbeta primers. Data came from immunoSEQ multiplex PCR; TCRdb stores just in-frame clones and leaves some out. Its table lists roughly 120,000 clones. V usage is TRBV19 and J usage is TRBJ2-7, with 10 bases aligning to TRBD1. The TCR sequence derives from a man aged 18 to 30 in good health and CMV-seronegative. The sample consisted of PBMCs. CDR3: CASSIARDRGYEQYF. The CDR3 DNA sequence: TGTGCCAGTAGTATCGCCCGGGACAGGGGCTACGAGCAGTACTTC.